Below, one T cell receptor (beta chain) is given with its context. The antigen is undetermined. Per the germline V gene, CDR1 is SNHLY and CDR2 is FYNNEI. This CDR3 has 23 amino acids. V lost 3 bases and J lost 0, with 33 bases in between. Sequencing used immunoSEQ multiplex PCR; TCRdb keeps in-frame clones, though not all of them. The profile shows 45,000 or so clones, approximately 83% of them singletons. Time point denoted: baseline pretreatment blood. Treatment of the sample: 15 Gy SBRT to primary tumor, nephrectomy 4 weeks later. After SBRT, blood was collected at 2 and 4 weeks, plus baseline. The tumor was a clear cell renal cell carcinoma. This record belongs to a study of radiation and T cells in renal cell carcinoma. Study-level information: Nephrectomy followed 15 Gy stereotactic body radiation by 4 weeks.

Points from the study as a whole: From baseline, blood top tumor clonotypes peaked at 2 weeks post-radiation.

This receptor was obtained from a woman in her seventies with renal cell carcinoma. The V call is TRBV2, the J call TRBJ2-1; D tentatively reads TRBD1 or TRBD2 (9 bases each). The source material was blood, sampled from a patient whose treatment included radiotherapy and nephrectomy. DNA of the CDR3: TGTGCCAGCAGTGATCCGTGGGACAGGGTACCGGGACTAGCTTTCAGCTCCTACAATGAGCAGTTCTTC. Translated, it gives CASSDPWDRVPGLAFSSYNEQFF.